Listed below are T cell receptor beta chains from one sample, sequenced in a study of T cell responses to AZD1222 COVID-19 vaccine. Some clones are missing from TCRdb's copy, which holds only in-frame ones; the method was immunoSEQ multiplex PCR. The sample lists about 130,000 clones, approximately 92% seen once, with about 1.1% in the top ten. The sample here was peripheral blood, taken 28 days after the second AZD1222 dose. The receptor set was obtained from an adult who received the AZD1222 COVID-19 vaccine. CDR3s include the opening cysteine and the closing phenylalanine or tryptophan. Fields, in order: clone size, D gene, J gene, V gene, CDR3 protein, CDR3 DNA. D genes are given only for firm matches. Clone size, where shown, is once, few, many, or a class for clones that have expanded.

size: -; D: -; J: TRBJ2-1; V: TRBV7-2; CDR3: CASKTELSSYNEQFF; DNA: TGTGCCAGCAAGACTGAGTTAAGCTCCTACAATGAGCAGTTCTTC
size: -; D: -; J: TRBJ1-1; V: TRBV19; CDR3: CASSSIHRAEEAFF; DNA: TGTGCCAGTAGTTCAATCCACAGGGCAGAGGAAGCTTTCTTT
size: -; D: -; J: TRBJ2-1; V: TRBV24-1; CDR3: CATSDPSYNEQFF; DNA: TGTGCCACCAGTGATCCCTCCTACAATGAGCAGTTCTTC
size: -; D: -; J: TRBJ2-3; V: TRBV3-1/TRBV3-2; CDR3: CASSQYGALGTDTQYF; DNA: TGTGCCAGCAGCCAATACGGGGCCCTCGGCACAGATACGCAGTATTTT
size: -; D: -; J: TRBJ2-3; V: TRBV12-3/TRBV12-4; CDR3: CATKRRGTDTQYF; DNA: TGTGCCACGAAACGGAGGGGGACAGATACGCAGTATTTT
size: -; D: -; J: TRBJ2-1; V: TRBV7-2; CDR3: CASSLGHYQLNEQFF; DNA: TGTGCCAGCAGCTTAGGCCATTACCAGCTCAATGAGCAGTTCTTC
size: -; D: -; J: TRBJ2-5; V: TRBV6-2/TRBV6-3; CDR3: CASSYAETQYF; DNA: TGTGCCAGCAGTTACGCTGAGACCCAGTACTTC
size: -; D: TRBD2; J: TRBJ2-1; V: TRBV18; CDR3: CASSPLLAGFNEQFF; DNA: TGTGCCAGCTCACCCCTCCTAGCGGGTTTTAATGAGCAGTTCTTC
size: few; D: -; J: TRBJ2-1; V: TRBV7-3; CDR3: CASSRSGLSYNEQFF; DNA: TGTGCCAGCAGCCGGAGCGGACTTTCCTACAATGAGCAGTTCTTC
size: -; D: -; J: TRBJ2-2; V: TRBV5-1; CDR3: CASSLEGQTYTGELFF; DNA: TGCGCCAGCAGCTTGGAAGGGCAGACTTACACCGGGGAGCTGTTTTTT
size: -; D: -; J: TRBJ1-1; V: TRBV9; CDR3: CASSPLGGSAEAFF; DNA: TGTGCCAGCAGCCCACTAGGGGGGTCGGCTGAAGCTTTCTTT
size: -; D: TRBD2; J: TRBJ2-7; V: TRBV6-5; CDR3: CASSFGRGKDEQYF; DNA: TGTGCCAGCAGTTTCGGGAGGGGCAAGGACGAGCAGTACTTC
size: -; D: -; J: TRBJ2-1; V: TRBV6-4; CDR3: CASSPGPSSNEQFF; DNA: TGTGCCAGCAGCCCCGGGCCTTCTTCAAATGAGCAGTTCTTC
size: -; D: -; J: TRBJ2-3; V: TRBV9; CDR3: CASSPRDRIQYF; DNA: TGTGCCAGCAGCCCCCGGGACCGAATTCAGTATTTT
size: -; D: -; J: TRBJ1-1; V: TRBV27; CDR3: CASRGWGNTEAFF; DNA: TGTGCCAGCAGAGGGTGGGGGAACACTGAAGCTTTCTTT
size: -; D: -; J: TRBJ1-2; V: TRBV19; CDR3: CASSIERWRGYTF; DNA: TGTGCCAGTAGTATAGAACGCTGGCGGGGCTACACCTTC
size: -; D: -; J: TRBJ2-7; V: TRBV11-2; CDR3: CASSLVSSTEQYF; DNA: TGTGCCAGCAGCTTAGTAAGCTCGACCGAGCAGTACTTC
size: -; D: -; J: TRBJ1-2; V: TRBV2; CDR3: CASTRERGIYGYTF; DNA: TGTGCCAGCACCAGGGAAAGAGGAATCTATGGCTACACCTTC
size: -; D: TRBD1; J: TRBJ1-2; V: TRBV30; CDR3: CAWSGGTDGYTF; DNA: TGTGCCTGGAGTGGGGGGACAGATGGCTACACCTTC
size: -; D: -; J: TRBJ1-1; V: TRBV5-6; CDR3: CASSFPDREAFF; DNA: TGTGCCAGCAGCTTCCCTGACAGGGAAGCTTTCTTT
size: -; D: TRBD1; J: TRBJ2-3; V: TRBV7-2; CDR3: CASSRRTGMFTDTQYF; DNA: TGTGCCAGCAGCCGCCGGACAGGGATGTTTACAGATACGCAGTATTTT
size: -; D: TRBD1; J: TRBJ2-2; V: TRBV3-1/TRBV3-2; CDR3: CASRGQGLNTGELFF; DNA: TGTGCCAGCAGAGGACAGGGGTTGAACACCGGGGAGCTGTTTTTT